This T cell receptor (beta chain) came from a study of beta chain features in type 1 diabetes. Study background: Investigators examined approximately 100,000,000 sorted cells across all samples. General observations from the study: Relative to healthy donors, patients appeared to have naive, central memory and Treg TCRB repertoires that were more similar. A moderate, significant TCRB CDR3 shortening appeared in type 1 diabetes across four CD4+ subsets.

The CDR3 covers 13 residues. Germline V gene data show CDR1 as MDHEN and CDR2 as SYDVKM. V lost 5 bases and J lost 9, with 14 bases in between. Sorting of CD4+ naive, central memory, regulatory and stem cell-like memory cells was performed via CD45RO/CCR7/CD25/CD127/CD95/CD27. Every bit of the isolated RNA underwent reverse transcription, so sequencing read expressed TCRB transcripts. TCRdb's table, derived via immunoSEQ multiplex PCR, lists solely in-frame clones and lacks some. The sample holds 25,000 to 30,000 clones, approximately 55% seen once. To note about this clone: Its antigen is currently unknown.

The specimen was Tregs from blood. This sequence was found in a woman younger than 35 with type 1 diabetes. This chain joins TRBV28 and TRBJ2-1, with D uncertain. CDR3 sequence reads: CASSTHRPVEQFF. The CDR3 DNA is TGTGCCAGCAGTACCCATCGCCCGGTTGAGCAGTTCTTC.